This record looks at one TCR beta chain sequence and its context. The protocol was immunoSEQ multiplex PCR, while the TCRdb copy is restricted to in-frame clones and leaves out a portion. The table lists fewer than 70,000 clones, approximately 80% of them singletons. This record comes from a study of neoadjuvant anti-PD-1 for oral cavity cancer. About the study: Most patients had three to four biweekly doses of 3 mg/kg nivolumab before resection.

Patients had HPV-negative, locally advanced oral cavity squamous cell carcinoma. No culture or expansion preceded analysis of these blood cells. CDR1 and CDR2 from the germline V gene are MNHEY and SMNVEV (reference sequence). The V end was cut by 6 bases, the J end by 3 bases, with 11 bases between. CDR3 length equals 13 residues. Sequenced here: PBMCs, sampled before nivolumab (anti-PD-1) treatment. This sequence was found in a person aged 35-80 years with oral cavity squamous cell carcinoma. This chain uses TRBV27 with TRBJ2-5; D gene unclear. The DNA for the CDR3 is TGTGCCAGCAGCCCAAATACAGAAGAGACCCAGTACTTC. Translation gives CASSPNTEETQYF.